The 9 T cell receptor beta chains below come from one sample, sequenced in a study of human T cells and chemical hapten exposure. TCRdb re-derived calls from the RACE reads in MiXCR, one entry per CDR3 protein. The sample has under 200,000 distinct CDR3 sequences, about 27% seen once. Time point indicated: patch test 3, about 24 weeks after DPC sensitization. Documented treatment: therapeutic diphenylcyclopropenone sensitization with weekly scalp DPC. The sequences come from whole blood, collected in connection with sensitization to the hapten diphenylcyclopropenone (DPC). The receptors were sampled from a woman under 30 with alopecia areata. Some clones in this sample may be carry-over from other donors' samples.

This rearrangement joins TRBV10-2 to TRBJ2-7; a possible D gene is TRBD2 (5 bases). Germline V gives CDR1 WSHSY, CDR2 SAAADI. V was cut by 8 bases and J by 2 bases, with 10 bases left in between. This CDR3 has 12 residues. The CDR3 sequence: CASARGAYEQYF. The CDR3 nucleotides read TGCGCCAGCGCCCGGGGAGCCTACGAGCAGTACTTC.

This chain uses TRBV25-1 with TRBJ2-2, with TRBD1 matching 9 bases. V was pared by 6 bases and J by 2 bases, with 13 bases of the junction left unmatched. Looked up from germline, CDR1 is MGHDK and CDR2 is SYGVNS. This CDR3 has 18 amino acids. In DNA, the CDR3 is TGTGCCAGCAGGGTACCTAGACGGGACAGGGCCAACACCGGGGAGCTGTTTTTT. It yields the protein CASRVPRRDRANTGELFF.

There are a few counts of this clonotype. The chain joins TRBV4-3 to TRBJ1-4; 9 nucleotides agree with TRBD1. Germline CDR1 and CDR2: LGHNA and YSLEER. The V and J ends lost 4 bases and 7 bases, in that order; junction bases with no gene match: 4. The CDR3 extends over 14 amino acids. The CDR3 here is CASSRDRGSEKLFF. The CDR3, as DNA: TGCGCCAGCAGCCGCGACAGGGGGAGTGAAAAACTGTTTTTT.

The chain recombines TRBV12-3 or TRBV12-4 with TRBJ1-1; 8 bases align to TRBD1. With 7 bases clipped from V and 8 bases from J, the junction kept 3 bases outside the gene matches. The CDR3 runs 11 residues. In DNA, the CDR3 is TGTGCCAGCATTAGGACAGGGGAAGCTTTCTTT. As protein: CASIRTGEAFF.

This clonotype has just a few counts. V is TRBV7-2 and J is TRBJ1-2; D possibly corresponds to TRBD1 (6 bases). Trimming left V 2 bases short and J 4 bases short, with 11 bases between. Per germline, CDR1 SGHTA and CDR2 FQGNSA. The CDR3 totals 14 residues. CDR3 amino acids: CASSLRARGYGYTF. CDR3 coding DNA: TGTGCCAGCAGCTTACGGGCCAGGGGCTATGGCTACACCTTC.

This clonotype was picked up a small number of times. This chain uses TRBV18 with TRBJ2-7; 8 bases are a match to TRBD1. The V gene end was trimmed by 6 bases and the J gene end by 5 bases; junction bases not matched to a gene: 9. The germline CDR1 and CDR2 sequences are KGHSH and LQKENI. The CDR3 runs 14 residues. In DNA form, the CDR3 reads TGTGCCAGCTCCCCCGGGACAGGCGGCCACGAGCAGTACTTC. Its protein product is CASSPGTGGHEQYF.

Notes on this clonotype: The junction does not match germline at one end; this may be a read error. V gene TRBV9 combines with J gene TRBJ2-5; D remains unclear. CDR1 is SGDLS and CDR2 is YYNGEE in the germline V gene. This CDR3 is 13 amino acids long. The CDR3 nucleotides are TGTGCCAGCAGCCCCCCTGTCCAAGAGACCCGGTACTTC. Its protein product is CASSPPVQETRYF.

The chain has TRBV7-3 and TRBJ1-5; no clear D. The germline V and J ends were trimmed by 6 bases and 7 bases, with 10 bases remaining between them. CDR3 length: 12 residues. Germline V gives CDR1 SGHTA, CDR2 FQGTGA. DNA of the CDR3: TGTGCCAGCAGTAACACAGTCCAGCCCCAGCATTTT. This sequence encodes CASSNTVQPQHF.

There are a few counts of this clonotype. This chain uses TRBV25-1 with TRBJ2-5; D call uncertain. With 5 bases removed from V and 3 bases from J, the gap between germline ends came to 1 base. CDR3 length: 10 amino acids. Germline loops: CDR1 MGHDK, CDR2 SYGVNS. The CDR3 is CASSKETQYF. CDR3 DNA: TGTGCCAGCAGTAAAGAGACCCAGTACTTC.